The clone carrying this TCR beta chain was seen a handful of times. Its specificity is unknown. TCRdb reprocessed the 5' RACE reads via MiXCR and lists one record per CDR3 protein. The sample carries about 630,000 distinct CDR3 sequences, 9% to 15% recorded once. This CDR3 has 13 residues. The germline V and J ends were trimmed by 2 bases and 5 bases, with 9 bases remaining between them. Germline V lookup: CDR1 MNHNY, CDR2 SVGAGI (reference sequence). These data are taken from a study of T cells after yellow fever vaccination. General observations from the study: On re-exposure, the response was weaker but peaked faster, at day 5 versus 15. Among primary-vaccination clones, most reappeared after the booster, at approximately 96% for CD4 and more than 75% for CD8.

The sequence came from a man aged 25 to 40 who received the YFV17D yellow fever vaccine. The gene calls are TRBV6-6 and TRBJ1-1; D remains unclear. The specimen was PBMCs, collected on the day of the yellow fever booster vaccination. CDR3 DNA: TGTGCCAGCAGTTACGAGGGCTCGACTGAAGCTTTCTTT. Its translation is CASSYEGSTEAFF.